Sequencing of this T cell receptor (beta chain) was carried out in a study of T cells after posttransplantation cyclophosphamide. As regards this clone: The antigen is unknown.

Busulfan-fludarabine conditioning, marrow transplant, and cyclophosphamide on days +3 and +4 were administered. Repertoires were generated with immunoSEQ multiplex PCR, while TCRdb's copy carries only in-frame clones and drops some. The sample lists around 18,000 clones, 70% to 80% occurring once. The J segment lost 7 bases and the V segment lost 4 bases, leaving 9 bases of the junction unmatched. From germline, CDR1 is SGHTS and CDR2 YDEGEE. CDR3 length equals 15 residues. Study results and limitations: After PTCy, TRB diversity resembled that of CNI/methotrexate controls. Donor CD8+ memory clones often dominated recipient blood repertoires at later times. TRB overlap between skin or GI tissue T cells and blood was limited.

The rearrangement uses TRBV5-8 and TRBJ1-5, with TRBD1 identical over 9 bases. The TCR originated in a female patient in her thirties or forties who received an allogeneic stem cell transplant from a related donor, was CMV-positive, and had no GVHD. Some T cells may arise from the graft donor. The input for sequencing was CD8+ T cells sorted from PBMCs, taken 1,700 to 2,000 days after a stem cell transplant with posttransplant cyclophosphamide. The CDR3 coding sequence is TGTGCCAGCAGCGCGGACAGGGGAAGGCTACAGCCCCAGCATTTT. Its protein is CASSADRGRLQPQHF.